What follows describes a single TCR beta chain. CDR3 length equals 14 residues. V trimming: 5 bases; J trimming: 8 bases; junction bases outside the gene matches: 9. CDR1 and CDR2 from the germline V gene are SGHTA and FQGTGA. Study members were between roughly 18 and 90 years old and lived in fewer than 30 US regions. Cohort assignment relied on participant-reported clinical history. The data belong to a study of blood T cell repertoires in COVID-19. The wider study: The analysed material was cDNA or gDNA that came from T cells, B-cell-depleted T cells, or PBMCs.

Sequenced by immunoSEQ multiplex PCR; TCRdb stores in-frame clones only, minus some. The sample lists about 280,000 clones; about 90% were seen once. The chain recombines TRBV7-3 with TRBJ2-1, with 7 bases that match TRBD2. This TCR derives from a woman aged 30 to 39 with acute COVID-19. The material sequenced was PBMCs or T cells enriched from blood (not recorded which). This chain's CDR3 is CASSRWGGPDEQFF. The DNA for the CDR3 is TGTGCCAGCAGCCGATGGGGAGGGCCCGATGAGCAGTTCTTC.